This entry lists 24 T cell receptor beta chains sequenced from one sample in a study of Ad26.COV2.S vaccination and SARS-CoV-2 variants. Specified treatment: around 19 received Ad26.COV2.S at low or high dose, single or two shots; about 5 received placebo; per-sample allocation not given. Collection of samples fell on day 63 after the first vaccine or placebo injection. The table came from immunoSEQ multiplex PCR; TCRdb's copy has only in-frame clones and leaves some out. The table has roughly 400,000 clones, about 90% seen once; the top ten hold around 4.5%. The sample was peripheral blood, taken in a trial of Ad26.COV2.S vaccine versus placebo. The receptor source for this set is a person between 18 and 59 years old who received the Ad26.COV2.S COVID-19 vaccine or a placebo.

J is TRBJ1-5 and V is TRBV5-1, with TRBD1 as a possible D gene (5 bases). The V and J ends lost 1 base and 4 bases respectively, with 21 bases between them. This CDR3 comprises 18 residues. Germline CDR1 is SGHRS and CDR2 is YFSETQ. CDR3 in amino acids: CASSLSTVVGRGNQPQHF. The CDR3 nucleotides read TGCGCCAGCAGCTTGAGTACAGTCGTAGGTCGGGGGAATCAGCCCCAGCATTTT. Drawing the rest from reference TRBV5-1 and TRBJ1-5, the complete variable domain is KAGVTQTPRYLIKTRGQQVTLSCSPISGHRSVSWYQQTPGQGLQFLFEYFSETQRNKGNFPGRFSGRQFSNSRSEMNVSTLELGDSALYLCASSLSTVVGRGNQPQHFGDGTRLSIL.

This clone occurred once. The rearrangement uses TRBV4-2 and TRBJ2-1, with TRBD2 matching 7 bases. Trimming at V came to 1 base and at J to 10 bases, leaving 13 bases not matched to a gene. The CDR3 covers 16 residues. Germline CDR1 is LGHNA and CDR2 is YNFKEQ. The CDR3 region has the DNA TGTGCCAGCAGCCAAGCCGTAACGGGAGGTTTACGGGAGCAGTTCTTC. It encodes CASSQAVTGGLREQFF.

The V call is TRBV9, the J call TRBJ1-5, with a tentative D call TRBD1 (5 bases). The CDR3 is made up of 15 amino acids. CDR1 is SGDLS and CDR2 is YYNGEE in the germline V gene. V was cut by 7 bases and J by 3 bases, with 17 bases left in between. The CDR3 DNA reads as TGTGCCAGCGCCCGGGACCCGAGACTCAATCAGCCCCAGCATTTT. This translates into CASARDPRLNQPQHF.

The chain recombines TRBV9 with TRBJ2-7; 11 positions match TRBD2. CDR1 and CDR2 (germline): SGDLS, YYNGEE. CDR3 length: 16 residues. V lost 2 bases to trimming and J lost 2 bases; unmatched junction nucleotides: 6. The CDR3 DNA is TGTGCCAGCAGCGTTTCTGGACTAGCGGGCCCCTACGAGCAGTACTTC. Its protein is CASSVSGLAGPYEQYF.

DNA of the CDR3: TGTGCCAGCAGAACTAGCGTACACGCCGGGGAGCTGTTTTTT. As protein: CASRTSVHAGELFF. The rearrangement joins TRBV11-2 to TRBJ2-2, with 7 bases that match TRBD2. The J segment lost 6 bases and the V segment lost 6 bases, leaving 7 bases of the junction unmatched. Per the germline V gene, CDR1 is SGHAT and CDR2 is FQNNGV. The CDR3 loop spans 14 amino acids.

The rearrangement joins TRBV14 to TRBJ2-7; TRBD1 agrees at 7 bases. The CDR3 runs to 14 residues. CDR1 is SGHDN, CDR2 FVKESK, per germline. Germline trimming cut 2 bases from V and 6 bases from J; bases unmatched to any gene: 7. CDR3 coding DNA: TGTGCCAGCAGCCAATGGGACAGTTCAGGCGAGCAGTACTTC. Translating it yields CASSQWDSSGEQYF.

The rearrangement uses TRBV9 and TRBJ2-3, with 7 bases that match TRBD2. Germline-derived CDR1 and CDR2 are SGDLS and YYNGEE. The CDR3 loop spans 15 amino acids. Trimming removed 0 bases from V and 1 base from J; junction bases left unmatched: 2. CDR3 residues: CASSVGEGGTDTQYF. The CDR3 DNA sequence: TGTGCCAGCAGCGTAGGGGAGGGTGGCACAGATACGCAGTATTTT.

The J gene is TRBJ2-5, the V gene TRBV25-1; TRBD2 agrees at 12 bases. The ends lost 6 bases at V and 2 bases at J; junction bases unmatched: 4. Germline V gene data show CDR1 as MGHDK and CDR2 as SYGVNS. The CDR3 consists of 15 residues. CDR3 sequence: CASSRLAGVQETQYF. The CDR3 region has the DNA TGTGCCAGCAGCCGACTAGCGGGAGTTCAAGAGACCCAGTACTTC.

In the case of this clone: Other DNA sequences within the sample encode an identical CDR3. The chain carries TRBV6-5 and TRBJ1-1; D is unclear. Germline V CDR1 and CDR2: MNHEY, SVGAGI. This CDR3 is built from 11 residues. Trimming stripped 5 bases from V and 1 base from J, with 2 bases between. CDR3 bases: TGTGCCAGCAGTCGGAACACTGAAGCTTTCTTT. Amino acids: CASSRNTEAFF.

This clone came up once. The chain couples TRBV28 to TRBJ1-2, with 8 bases lining up with TRBD1. With 7 bases clipped from V and 8 bases from J, the junction kept 12 bases outside the gene matches. This CDR3 is built from 14 residues. CDR1 and CDR2 (germline): MDHEN, SYDVKM. The CDR3: CASTLRTGRGGYTF. DNA of the CDR3: TGTGCCAGCACACTAAGGACAGGGAGGGGCGGCTACACCTTC.

This clone has just a few counts. The V call is TRBV27, the J call TRBJ1-2; no clear D gene. Trimming took off 8 bases at V and 1 base at J, with 5 bases between the two ends. There are 11 residues in the CDR3. In germline, CDR1 is MNHEY, CDR2 SMNVEV (reference sequence). In nucleotides, the CDR3 is TGTGCCAGCGGGCATAACTATGGCTACACCTTC. This gives the protein CASGHNYGYTF.

This clone was recorded only once. The V call is TRBV28, the J call TRBJ1-6, with D tentatively TRBD1 (5 bases). The CDR3 is 16 amino acids. The V end was cut by 6 bases, the J end by 7 bases, with 19 bases between. The germline CDR1 and CDR2 sequences are MDHEN and SYDVKM. The CDR3 sequence: CASRPQAGLGNSPLHF. CDR3 bases: TGTGCCAGCAGACCTCAAGCAGGGTTAGGCAATTCACCCCTCCACTTT. The whole variable domain, remainder taken from reference TRBV28 and TRBJ1-6, is DVKVTQSSRYLVKRTGEKVFLECVQDMDHENMFWYRQDPGLGLRLIYFSYDVKMKEKGDIPEGYSVSREKKERFSLILESASTNQTSMYLCASRPQAGLGNSPLHFGNGTRLTVT.

This clone was found once. This rearrangement joins TRBV7-9 to TRBJ2-3; D is possibly TRBD1 or TRBD2 (7 bases each). The CDR3 has 16 residues. Germline CDR1 reads SEHNR; CDR2 reads FQNEAQ (reference sequence). V gave up 2 bases and J gave up 0 bases, with 12 bases separating them. CDR3 sequence reads: CASSLSGTDSTDTQYF. CDR3 nucleotide sequence: TGTGCCAGCAGCTTAAGCGGGACAGACAGCACAGATACGCAGTATTTT.

The chain is built from TRBV19 and TRBJ1-5; 9 bases agree with TRBD1. Germline lookup yields CDR1 LNHDA and CDR2 SQIVND (reference sequence). V was clipped by 5 bases and J by 3 bases; unmatched bases: 5. The CDR3 extends over 15 amino acids. The CDR3 region is CASSVGTGNNQPQHF. The CDR3 coding sequence is TGTGCCAGTAGTGTAGGGACAGGGAACAATCAGCCCCAGCATTTT.

The CDR3 is CASSYTDSKNQPQHF. In DNA, the CDR3 is TGTGCCAGCAGCTACACGGACTCAAAGAATCAGCCCCAGCATTTT. This chain links TRBV7-2 with TRBJ1-5; the D is unclear. The V and J ends lost 4 bases and 4 bases respectively, with 14 bases between them. From germline, CDR1 is SGHTA and CDR2 FQGNSA. The CDR3 runs to 15 residues.

This chain uses TRBV24-1 with TRBJ2-1; D not resolved. V was trimmed by 9 bases and J by 6 bases, leaving 11 bases between them. This CDR3 comprises 12 residues. CDR1 and CDR2 from the germline V gene are KGHDR and SFDVKD. CDR3 DNA sequence: TGTGCCACCCAGTCCGGTCCCAATGAGCAGTTCTTC. It specifies CATQSGPNEQFF.

This sequence joins TRBV14 and TRBJ2-7; 8 nucleotides match TRBD1. V dropped 3 bases and J dropped 9; count of bases not matched to a gene: 7. The CDR3 extends over 13 amino acids. The V gene's germline CDR1 is SGHDN and CDR2 FVKESK. CDR3 sequence (DNA): TGTGCCAGCAGCCAGGCCGGGACAGGTTGGCAGTACTTC. This encodes CASSQAGTGWQYF.

The chain recombines TRBV29-1 with TRBJ2-2; the D gene could be TRBD1 or TRBD2 (5 bases each). The CDR3 has 13 residues. Germline CDR1 SQVTM, CDR2 ANQGSEA. Between the trimmed V and J ends, which lost 4 bases and 3 bases, there was a span of 9 bases. The CDR3 region has the DNA TGCAGCGTTGTCAGGGAGTACACCGGGGAGCTGTTTTTT. This gives the protein CSVVREYTGELFF.

The rearrangement uses TRBV3-1 (or the pseudogene TRBV3-2) and TRBJ2-2; 8 bases line up with TRBD2. This CDR3 has 18 residues. J gave up 2 bases and V 4 bases, and 12 bases lay outside the gene matches. The germline CDR1 and CDR2 sequences are LGHDT and YNNKEL (reference sequence). The CDR3 coding sequence is TGTGCCAGCAGCCCAAAGGAACCGACTAGCGCTAACACCGGGGAGCTGTTTTTT. As protein: CASSPKEPTSANTGELFF.

The chain joins TRBV27 to TRBJ2-1, with 8 bases matching TRBD2. The germline V gene encodes CDR1 MNHEY and CDR2 SMNVEV (reference sequence). The CDR3 has 14 residues. J lost 2 bases, V lost 6 bases, and 3 bases had no gene match. CDR3 coding DNA: TGTGCCAGCAGGCCACTAGCGGCCTACAATGAGCAGTTCTTC. Its protein is CASRPLAAYNEQFF.

This chain joins TRBV27 and TRBJ2-3; 11 bases agree with TRBD2. The CDR3 spans 16 residues. The germline V gene encodes CDR1 MNHEY and CDR2 SMNVEV (reference sequence). The junction had 7 bases not matched to a gene; V was cut back by 6 bases and J by 2 bases. The CDR3 spells CASRISGRAFTDTQYF. In DNA, the CDR3 is TGTGCCAGCAGGATTAGCGGGAGGGCTTTCACAGATACGCAGTATTTT.

This clone was seen more than once but under ten times. The V gene is TRBV27, the J gene TRBJ1-4, with 10 positions matching TRBD1. The CDR3 has 13 residues. Germline lookup yields CDR1 MNHEY and CDR2 SMNVEV (reference sequence). J was trimmed by 8 bases and V by 6 bases; bases with no gene match: 3. This CDR3 reads CASRPDRGEKLFF. DNA for the CDR3: TGTGCCAGCAGGCCGGACAGGGGGGAAAAACTGTTTTTT.

This clone was observed once. At the DNA level, this CDR3 is encoded by other sequences in the same sample as well. J is TRBJ2-3 and V is TRBV9; no clear D. Between the trimmed V and J ends, which lost 2 bases and 0 bases, there was a span of 4 bases. Germline V CDR1 and CDR2: SGDLS, YYNGEE. The CDR3 totals 13 residues. The CDR3 bases are TGTGCCAGCAGCGTGTCTAGCACAGATACGCAGTATTTT. Amino acids: CASSVSSTDTQYF. The variable domain in full, with the rest retrieved from reference TRBV9 and TRBJ2-3, is DSGVTQTPKHLITATGQRVTLRCSPRSGDLSVYWYQQSLDQGLQFLIQYYNGEERAKGNILERFSAQQFPDLHSELNLSSLELGDSALYFCASSVSSTDTQYFGPGTRLTVL.

This clone was recorded once. The chain has TRBV28 and TRBJ2-3; 15 bases match TRBD2. CDR1 is MDHEN, CDR2 SYDVKM, per germline. The ends lost 3 bases at V and 3 bases at J; junction bases unmatched: 10. This CDR3 is built from 19 residues. For the CDR3, the DNA is TGTGCCAGCAGTTTTGGACTAGCGGGAGGGCCAGTTCAGACAGATACGCAGTATTTT. This codes for CASSFGLAGGPVQTDTQYF.